This T cell receptor beta chain is from a study of naive and memory T cell subsets. This clonotype has a count of ten or more. Antigen specificity is unknown. Overall study findings and caveats: The power law exponent of TCR abundance differed between naive and memory cells.

Germline values: CDR1 MNHNY, CDR2 SVGAGI (reference sequence). J gave up 6 bases and V 1 base, and 3 bases lay outside the gene matches. This CDR3 contains 15 residues. Both TRBC1 and TRBC2 were covered by a beta constant-region primer of two equimolar oligonucleotides. Ligated cDNA was amplified by four rounds of PCR with nested alpha and beta constant-region primers and SP2. An oligonucleotide with the SP2 primer and a 12-nucleotide UMI was ligated to the cDNA 3' end. TCRdb re-derived calls from the UMI-ligation and nested PCR reads in MiXCR, one entry per CDR3 protein. The table has some 80,000 distinct CDR3 sequences, 9% seen once; the top ten hold less than 1.5%.

V and J are TRBV6-6 and TRBJ1-4, with 9 bases that match TRBD1. Specimen: naive CD8+ T cells from blood. This sequence originates from a human donor in good health. The CDR3 coding sequence is TGTGCCAGCAGTTACTACGACAGGGGGGATGAAAAACTGTTTTTT. It specifies CASSYYDRGDEKLFF.